What follows describes a single TCR beta chain. Its antigen is unidentified. The data were obtained in a study of prognosis after radiotherapy for stage I lung cancer. Across the whole study: Four to six patients had oligometastatic NSCLC after their primary tumor was surgically resected, and fourteen patients had newly diagnosed primary stage I lung tumors. Radiotherapy took the form of SBRT (3 to 5 fractions) with a biologically effective dose of at least 100 Gy. General study results and limits: It was reported that patients with metastases and those without them differed in TRBV and TRBJ gene usage.

Germline V lookup: CDR1 MNHEY, CDR2 SVGEGT. V dropped 6 bases and J dropped 1; count of bases not matched to a gene: 4. The CDR3 is made up of 15 amino acids. Two separate time points each saw a draw of roughly 6 milliliters of peripheral blood. Amplification of TCR beta CDR3 from genomic DNA used two-round multiplex PCR. The first PCR round targeted every TRBV and TRBJ gene with specific primers. TCRdb re-called the multiplex PCR reads with MiXCR, one entry per CDR3 protein. The profile shows approximately 30,000 distinct CDR3 sequences, over 40% of them singletons. The source of this sequence is a donor over 45 with non-small cell lung cancer. The V gene is TRBV6-2 or TRBV6-3, the J gene TRBJ2-3; TRBD2 matches at 10 bases. Sequenced here: PBMCs, sampled before or after stereotactic body radiation therapy (not recorded which). CDR3 bases: TGTGCCAGCAGAAACCTAGCGGGAGGCACAGATACGCAGTATTTT. As protein: CASRNLAGGTDTQYF.